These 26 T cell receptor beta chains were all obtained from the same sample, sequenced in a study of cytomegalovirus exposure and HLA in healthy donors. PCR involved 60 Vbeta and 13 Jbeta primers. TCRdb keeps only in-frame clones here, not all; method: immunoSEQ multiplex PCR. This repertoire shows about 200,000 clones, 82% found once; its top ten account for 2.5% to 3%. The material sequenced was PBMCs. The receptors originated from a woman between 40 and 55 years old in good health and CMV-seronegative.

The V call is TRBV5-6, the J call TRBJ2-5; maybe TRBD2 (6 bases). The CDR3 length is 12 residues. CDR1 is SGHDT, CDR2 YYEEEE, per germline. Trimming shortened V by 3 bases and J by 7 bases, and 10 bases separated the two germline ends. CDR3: CASSSTEGTQYF. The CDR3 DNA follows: TGTGCCAGCAGCTCGACGGAGGGGACCCAGTACTTC.

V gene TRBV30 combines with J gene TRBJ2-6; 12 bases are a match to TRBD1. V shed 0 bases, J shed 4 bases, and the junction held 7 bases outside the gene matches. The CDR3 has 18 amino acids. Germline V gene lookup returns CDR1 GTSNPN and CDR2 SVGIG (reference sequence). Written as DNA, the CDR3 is TGTGCCTGGAGTGTCGGGACAGGGGGCGCTTCCGGGGCCAACGTCCTGACTTTC. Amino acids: CAWSVGTGGASGANVLTF.

The CDR3 loop is CASVGRDRGLQETQYF. As DNA, the CDR3 is TGTGCCAGCGTAGGTCGGGACAGGGGATTACAAGAGACCCAGTACTTC. The chain couples TRBV2 to TRBJ2-5; TRBD1 matches at 10 bases. Germline V gene lookup returns CDR1 SNHLY and CDR2 FYNNEI. The V gene end was trimmed by 8 bases and the J gene end by 2 bases; junction bases not matched to a gene: 11. The CDR3 runs 16 residues.

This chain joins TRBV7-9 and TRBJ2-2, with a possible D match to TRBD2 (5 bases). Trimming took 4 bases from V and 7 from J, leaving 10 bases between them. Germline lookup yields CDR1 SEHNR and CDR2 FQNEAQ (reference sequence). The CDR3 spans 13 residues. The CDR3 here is CASSSGGRGELFF. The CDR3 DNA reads TGTGCCAGCAGCTCAGGCGGGCGCGGGGAGCTGTTTTTT. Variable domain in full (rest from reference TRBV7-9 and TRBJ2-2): DTGVSQNPRHKITKRGQNVTFRCDPISEHNRLYWYRQTLGQGPEFLTYFQNEAQLEKSRLLSDRFSAERPKGSFSTLEIQRTEQGDSAMYLCASSSGGRGELFFGEGSRLTVL.

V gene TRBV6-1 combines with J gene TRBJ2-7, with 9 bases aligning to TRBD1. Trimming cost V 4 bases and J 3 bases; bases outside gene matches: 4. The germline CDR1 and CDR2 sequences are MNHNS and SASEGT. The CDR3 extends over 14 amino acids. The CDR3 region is CASSGQGGYYEQYF. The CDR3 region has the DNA TGTGCCAGCAGTGGACAGGGGGGGTACTACGAGCAGTACTTC.

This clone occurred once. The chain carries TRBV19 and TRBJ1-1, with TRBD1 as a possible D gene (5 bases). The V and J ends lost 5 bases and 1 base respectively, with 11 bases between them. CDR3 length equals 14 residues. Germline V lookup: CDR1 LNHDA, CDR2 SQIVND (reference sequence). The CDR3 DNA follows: TGTGCCAGTAGTCCAGGAAGGGGGAACACTGAAGCTTTCTTT. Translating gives CASSPGRGNTEAFF.

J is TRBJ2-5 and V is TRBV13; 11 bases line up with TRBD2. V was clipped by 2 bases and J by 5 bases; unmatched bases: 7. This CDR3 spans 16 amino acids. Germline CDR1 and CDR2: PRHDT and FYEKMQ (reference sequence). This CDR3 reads CASSLILAGVEETQYF. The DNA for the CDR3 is TGTGCCAGCAGCTTAATACTAGCGGGAGTCGAGGAGACCCAGTACTTC.

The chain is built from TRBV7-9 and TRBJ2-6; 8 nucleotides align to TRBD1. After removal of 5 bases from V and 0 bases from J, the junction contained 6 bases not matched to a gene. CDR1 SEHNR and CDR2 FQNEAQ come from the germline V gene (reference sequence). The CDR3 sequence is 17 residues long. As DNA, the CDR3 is TGTGCCAGCAGCACGACGACAGGGGCCTCTGGGGCCAACGTCCTGACTTTC. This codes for CASSTTTGASGANVLTF.

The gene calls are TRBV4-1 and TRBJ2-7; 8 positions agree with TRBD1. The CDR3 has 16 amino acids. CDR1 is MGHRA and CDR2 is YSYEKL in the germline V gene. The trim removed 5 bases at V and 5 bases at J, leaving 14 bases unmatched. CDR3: CASSSTPGQVLDEQYF. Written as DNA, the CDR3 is TGCGCCAGCAGCTCAACCCCGGGACAGGTTTTAGACGAGCAGTACTTC.

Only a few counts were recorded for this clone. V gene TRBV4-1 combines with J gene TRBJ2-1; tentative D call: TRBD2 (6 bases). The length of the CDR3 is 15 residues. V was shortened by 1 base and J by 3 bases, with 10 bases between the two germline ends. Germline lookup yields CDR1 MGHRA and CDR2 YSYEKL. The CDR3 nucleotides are TGCGCCAGCAGCCAAGGACTAGGAGGCTACAATGAGCAGTTCTTC. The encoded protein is CASSQGLGGYNEQFF.

CDR3 protein: CASSLDTRRYEQYF. The CDR3 DNA reads as TGCGCCAGCAGCTTGGACACCCGGCGGTACGAGCAGTACTTC. This sequence joins TRBV5-1 and TRBJ2-7; no clear D gene. V lost 0 bases, J lost 4 bases, and 11 bases lay in between. Germline-derived CDR1 and CDR2 are SGHRS and YFSETQ. The CDR3 covers 14 residues.

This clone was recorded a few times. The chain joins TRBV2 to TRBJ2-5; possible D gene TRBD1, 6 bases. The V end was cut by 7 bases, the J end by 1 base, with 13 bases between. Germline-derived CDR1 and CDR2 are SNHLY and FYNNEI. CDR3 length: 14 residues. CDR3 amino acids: CASKLTGPQETQYF. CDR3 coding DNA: TGTGCCAGCAAATTGACAGGACCCCAAGAGACCCAGTACTTC.

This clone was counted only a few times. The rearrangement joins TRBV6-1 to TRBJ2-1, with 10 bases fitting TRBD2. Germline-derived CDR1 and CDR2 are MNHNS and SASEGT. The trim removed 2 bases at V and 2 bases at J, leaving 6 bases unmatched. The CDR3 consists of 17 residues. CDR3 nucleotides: TGTGCCAGCAGTGAACTAGCGGGAGTATCGCCCTACAATGAGCAGTTCTTC. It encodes CASSELAGVSPYNEQFF.

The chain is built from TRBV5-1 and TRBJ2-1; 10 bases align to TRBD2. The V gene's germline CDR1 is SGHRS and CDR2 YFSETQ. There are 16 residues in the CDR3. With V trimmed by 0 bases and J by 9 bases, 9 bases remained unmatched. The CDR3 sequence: CASSLAQTSGASEQFF. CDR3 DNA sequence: TGCGCCAGCAGCTTGGCCCAAACTAGCGGGGCAAGTGAGCAGTTCTTC.

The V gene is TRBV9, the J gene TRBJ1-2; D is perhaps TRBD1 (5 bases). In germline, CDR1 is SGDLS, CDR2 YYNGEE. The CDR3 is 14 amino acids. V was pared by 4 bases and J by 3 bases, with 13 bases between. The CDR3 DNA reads TGTGCCAGCAGCCCATCGGGGGGGGACTATGGCTACACCTTC. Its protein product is CASSPSGGDYGYTF. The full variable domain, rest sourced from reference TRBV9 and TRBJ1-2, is DSGVTQTPKHLITATGQRVTLRCSPRSGDLSVYWYQQSLDQGLQFLIQYYNGEERAKGNILERFSAQQFPDLHSELNLSSLELGDSALYFCASSPSGGDYGYTFGSGTRLTVV.

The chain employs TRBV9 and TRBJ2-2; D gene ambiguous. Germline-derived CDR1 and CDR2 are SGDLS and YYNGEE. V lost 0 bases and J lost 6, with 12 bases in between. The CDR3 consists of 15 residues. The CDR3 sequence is CASSVEGRIPGELFF. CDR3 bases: TGTGCCAGCAGCGTAGAAGGCAGGATCCCCGGGGAGCTGTTTTTT. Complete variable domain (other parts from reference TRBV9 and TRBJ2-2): DSGVTQTPKHLITATGQRVTLRCSPRSGDLSVYWYQQSLDQGLQFLIQYYNGEERAKGNILERFSAQQFPDLHSELNLSSLELGDSALYFCASSVEGRIPGELFFGEGSRLTVL.

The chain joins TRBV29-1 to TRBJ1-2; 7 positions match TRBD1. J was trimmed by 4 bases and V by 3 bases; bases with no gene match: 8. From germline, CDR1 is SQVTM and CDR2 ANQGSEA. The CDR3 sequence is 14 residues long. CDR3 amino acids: CSVEGDSGFYGYTF. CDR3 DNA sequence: TGCAGCGTTGAGGGGGACAGCGGATTCTATGGCTACACCTTC.

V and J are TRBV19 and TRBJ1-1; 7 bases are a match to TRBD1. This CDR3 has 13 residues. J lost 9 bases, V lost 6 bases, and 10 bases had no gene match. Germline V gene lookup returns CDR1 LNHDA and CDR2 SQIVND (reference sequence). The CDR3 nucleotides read TGTGCCAGTAGCCCTAACAGGGGTGAGCAAGCTTTCTTT. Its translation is CASSPNRGEQAFF.

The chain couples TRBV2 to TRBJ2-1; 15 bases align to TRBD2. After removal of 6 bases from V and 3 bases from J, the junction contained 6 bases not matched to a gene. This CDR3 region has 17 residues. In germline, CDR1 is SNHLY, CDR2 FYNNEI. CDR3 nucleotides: TGTGCCAGCAGCCGGACTAGCGGGAGGGCCCTCTACAATGAGCAGTTCTTC. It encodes CASSRTSGRALYNEQFF.

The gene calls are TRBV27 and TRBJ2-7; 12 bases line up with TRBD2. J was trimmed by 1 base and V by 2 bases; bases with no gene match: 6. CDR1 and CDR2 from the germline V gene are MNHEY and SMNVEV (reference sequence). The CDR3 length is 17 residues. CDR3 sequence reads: CASSLKGLAGGSYEQYF. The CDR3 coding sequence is TGTGCCAGCAGTTTAAAGGGGCTAGCGGGAGGGTCCTACGAGCAGTACTTC.

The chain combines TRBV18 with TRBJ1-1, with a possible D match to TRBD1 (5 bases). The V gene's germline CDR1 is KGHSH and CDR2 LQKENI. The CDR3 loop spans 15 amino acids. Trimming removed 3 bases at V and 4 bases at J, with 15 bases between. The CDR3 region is CASSPLTALGTEAFF. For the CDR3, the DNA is TGTGCCAGCTCACCCCTGACAGCCTTGGGCACTGAAGCTTTCTTT. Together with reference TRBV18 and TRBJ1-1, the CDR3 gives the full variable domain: NAGVMQNPRHLVRRRGQEARLRCSPMKGHSHVYWYRQLPEEGLKFMVYLQKENIIDESGMPKERFSAEFPKEGPSILRIQQVVRGDSAAYFCASSPLTALGTEAFFGQGTRLTVV.

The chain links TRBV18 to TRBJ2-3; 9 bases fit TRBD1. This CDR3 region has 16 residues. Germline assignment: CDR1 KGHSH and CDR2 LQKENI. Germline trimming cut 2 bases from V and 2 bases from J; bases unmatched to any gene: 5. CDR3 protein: CASSPTGTGNTDTQYF. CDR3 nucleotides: TGTGCCAGCTCACCAACGGGGACAGGGAACACAGATACGCAGTATTTT.

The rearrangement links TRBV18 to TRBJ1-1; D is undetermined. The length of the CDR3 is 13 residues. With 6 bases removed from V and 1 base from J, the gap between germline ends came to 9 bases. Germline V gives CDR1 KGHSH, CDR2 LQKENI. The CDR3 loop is CASSEGQNTEAFF. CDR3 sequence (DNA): TGTGCCAGCTCGGAGGGCCAGAACACTGAAGCTTTCTTT.

The DNA for the CDR3 is TGTGCCAGCCGCGAATGGGGGACAGGGGTCAATGAGCAGTTCTTC. Translation: CASREWGTGVNEQFF. The chain combines TRBV2 with TRBJ2-1; 10 bases map to TRBD1. CDR1 and CDR2 from the germline V gene are SNHLY and FYNNEI. The CDR3 spans 15 residues. Trimming at V came to 8 bases and at J to 6 bases, leaving 10 bases not matched to a gene.

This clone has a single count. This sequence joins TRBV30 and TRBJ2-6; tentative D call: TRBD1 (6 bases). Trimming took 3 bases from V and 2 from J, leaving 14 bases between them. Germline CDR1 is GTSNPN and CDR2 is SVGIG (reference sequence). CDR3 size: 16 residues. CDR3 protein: CAWRYNRVPGANVLTF. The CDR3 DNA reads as TGTGCCTGGAGGTATAACAGGGTGCCTGGGGCCAACGTCCTGACTTTC.

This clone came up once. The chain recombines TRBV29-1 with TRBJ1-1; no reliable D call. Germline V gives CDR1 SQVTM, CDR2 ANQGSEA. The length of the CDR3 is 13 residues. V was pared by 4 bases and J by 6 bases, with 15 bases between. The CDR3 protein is CSVGEGHWAEAFF. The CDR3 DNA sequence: TGCAGCGTTGGAGAGGGCCATTGGGCTGAAGCTTTCTTT.